This T cell receptor beta chain was retrieved from a study of identical twins. Study-level findings and limits: Models underpredicted monozygotic twin sharing of out-of-frame TCR alpha. Twins shared out-of-frame alpha sequences with excess low generation probability.

This CDR3 is 16 amino acids long. Trimming took off 1 base at V and 3 bases at J, with 15 bases between the two ends. A single record per CDR3 protein comes from TCRdb applying MiXCR to the 5' RACE reads. The sample holds roughly 770,000 distinct CDR3 sequences, about 18% seen once. This clonotype was detected a few times. Its antigen is currently unknown. These data were likewise used in another study, on T cells expressing NK-cell markers. As reported in that work: The sequencing cohort of eight donors included seven HCMV-seropositive individuals and one seronegative individual. The study found these clonotypes also leading the CD3+CD56-NKG2C+ fraction in four donors.

The rearrangement links TRBV12-3 or TRBV12-4 to TRBJ1-1; D gene ambiguous. The TCR sequence derives from a woman between 18 and 30 years old in good health. The sample was PBMCs. CDR3: CASSLGNRGWDTEAFF. The DNA for the CDR3 is TGTGCCAGCAGTTTAGGAAATAGAGGGTGGGACACTGAAGCTTTCTTT.